These 27 T cell receptor beta chains were sequenced from one sample in a study of shared clonotypes between healthy human individuals. The protocol was immunoSEQ multiplex PCR, while the TCRdb copy is restricted to in-frame clones and leaves out a portion. The sample records some 800,000 clones, about 91% being singletons. CD45RO-negative cells were positively selected for CCR7, leaving out terminally differentiated effector memory CD45RA+ cells. Material for sequencing was naive CD8+ T cells sorted from blood. These receptors were taken from a man aged 30-40 years in good health.

This clone was observed a single time. The chain combines TRBV9 with TRBJ2-1; weak D call: TRBD2 (6 bases). The ends were cut back, 2 bases at V and 6 bases at J, with 15 bases in the middle. Germline V gene sequence: CDR1 SGDLS, CDR2 YYNGEE. The CDR3 loop spans 15 amino acids. The CDR3 loop reads CASSVPWAGLNEQFF. DNA for the CDR3: TGTGCCAGCAGCGTTCCTTGGGCGGGACTCAATGAGCAGTTCTTC.

The chain joins TRBV19 to TRBJ2-2; D unresolved. Germline CDR1 is LNHDA and CDR2 is SQIVND (reference sequence). V lost 5 bases and J 8 bases, leaving 6 bases between the germline ends. The CDR3 extends over 11 amino acids. The CDR3 DNA reads TGTGCCAGTAGTCCCGCTGGGGAGCTGTTTTTT. Protein product: CASSPAGELFF. Supplemented by reference TRBV19 and TRBJ2-2, the full variable domain reads DGGITQSPKYLFRKEGQNVTLSCEQNLNHDAMYWYRQDPGQGLRLIYYSQIVNDFQKGDIAEGYSVSREKKESFPLTVTSAQKNPTAFYLCASSPAGELFFGEGSRLTVL.

The chain couples TRBV21-1 to TRBJ2-3. TRBV21-1 represents a pseudogene. CDR3 size: 16 residues. The CDR3 loop reads CASSKKETDHTDTQYF. The CDR3 DNA is TGTGCCAGCAGCAAGAAAGAGACGGACCACACAGATACGCAGTATTTT.

The rearrangement joins TRBV15 to TRBJ2-3; maybe TRBD2 (6 bases). With 6 bases removed from V and 0 bases from J, the gap between germline ends came to 10 bases. The V gene's germline CDR1 is LNHNV and CDR2 YYDKDF (reference sequence). The CDR3 sequence is 14 residues long. CDR3 sequence reads: CATRKRASTDTQYF. As DNA, the CDR3 is TGTGCCACCAGGAAGCGGGCTAGCACAGATACGCAGTATTTT. The variable domain in full, with the rest retrieved from reference TRBV15 and TRBJ2-3, is DAMVIQNPRYQVTQFGKPVTLSCSQTLNHNVMYWYQQKSSQAPKLLFHYYDKDFNNEADTPDNFQSRRPNTSFCFLDIRSPGLGDTAMYLCATRKRASTDTQYFGPGTRLTVL.

The rearrangement links TRBV7-9 to TRBJ2-2, with no clear D. This CDR3 spans 13 amino acids. Per germline, CDR1 SEHNR and CDR2 FQNEAQ (reference sequence). V lost 4 bases and J lost 7, with 10 bases in between. The CDR3 region is CASSYRMGGELFF. The CDR3 DNA reads as TGTGCCAGCAGCTATCGTATGGGCGGGGAGCTGTTTTTT.

The chain has TRBV30 and TRBJ2-1; tentative D call: TRBD2 (8 bases). This CDR3 comprises 15 residues. Germline V gene lookup returns CDR1 GTSNPN and CDR2 SVGIG (reference sequence). V was trimmed by 7 bases and J by 8 bases, leaving 24 bases between them. The CDR3 sequence is CAYRPGLGGWDEQFF. The CDR3 DNA reads TGTGCCTATCGACCGGGACTAGGGGGCTGGGATGAGCAGTTCTTC.

The chain uses TRBV27 and TRBJ2-7; 10 bases match TRBD2. Losses at the gene ends were 10 bases for V and 3 bases for J; bases not matched to a gene: 18. The CDR3 loop spans 17 amino acids. Germline assignment: CDR1 MNHEY and CDR2 SMNVEV (reference sequence). CDR3 DNA sequence: TGTGCCACCTCACCCTCTATTTCTAGCGGGAGTCTCTACGAGCAGTACTTC. Translated: CATSPSISSGSLYEQYF.

The chain recombines TRBV7-9 with TRBJ2-7; D may be TRBD1 (6 bases). The germline V gene encodes CDR1 SEHNR and CDR2 FQNEAQ (reference sequence). V lost 5 bases and J 4 bases, leaving 12 bases between the germline ends. The CDR3 length is 13 residues. The CDR3 DNA sequence: TGTGCCAGCAGCGACCAGCAGGGGTACGAGCAGTACTTC. Its translation: CASSDQQGYEQYF.

The CDR3 coding sequence is TGTGCCTGGAGTCCCTCAGGGGGGTGGAATTACGAGCAGTACTTC. Protein sequence: CAWSPSGGWNYEQYF. The V call is TRBV30, the J call TRBJ2-7; D might be TRBD1 (7 bases). With 2 bases removed from V and 4 bases from J, the gap between germline ends came to 18 bases. The germline gives CDR1 GTSNPN, CDR2 SVGIG (reference sequence). The CDR3 loop spans 15 amino acids.

The chain links TRBV7-9 to TRBJ2-1; 9 bases match TRBD1. This CDR3 is built from 15 residues. CDR1 and CDR2 from the germline V gene are SEHNR and FQNEAQ (reference sequence). V shed 6 bases, J shed 1 base, and the junction held 4 bases outside the gene matches. The CDR3 sequence is CASSFGTGSYNEQFF. CDR3 nucleotide sequence: TGTGCCAGCAGTTTCGGGACAGGGTCCTACAATGAGCAGTTCTTC. Full variable domain (missing parts from reference TRBV7-9 and TRBJ2-1): DTGVSQNPRHKITKRGQNVTFRCDPISEHNRLYWYRQTLGQGPEFLTYFQNEAQLEKSRLLSDRFSAERPKGSFSTLEIQRTEQGDSAMYLCASSFGTGSYNEQFFGPGTRLTVL.

This rearrangement joins TRBV4-1 to TRBJ1-2, with 7 bases matching TRBD1. Looked up from germline, CDR1 is MGHRA and CDR2 is YSYEKL. V shed 0 bases and J 4 bases; nucleotides not matched to a gene: 8. The CDR3 is 16 amino acids. In DNA, the CDR3 is TGCGCCAGCAGCCAAGAAGGAACAGGGGACAGCTATGGCTACACCTTC. Protein sequence: CASSQEGTGDSYGYTF.

This chain links TRBV18 with TRBJ2-7, with 9 bases matching TRBD1. The CDR3 is 16 amino acids. The junction had 6 bases not matched to a gene; V was cut back by 3 bases and J by 0 bases. Germline loops: CDR1 KGHSH, CDR2 LQKENI. CDR3 sequence (DNA): TGTGCCAGCTCACCGACAGGGGGGATACTCTCCTACGAGCAGTACTTC. Amino acids: CASSPTGGILSYEQYF.

This clone was counted a single time. The rearrangement links TRBV29-1 to TRBJ1-1; D not resolved. The CDR3 has 12 residues. V gave up 3 bases and J gave up 7 bases, with 12 bases separating them. Germline V gene data show CDR1 as SQVTM and CDR2 as ANQGSEA. The CDR3 region is CSVEGRENEAFF. The CDR3 DNA sequence: TGCAGCGTTGAGGGTAGGGAAAATGAAGCTTTCTTT.

The rearrangement uses TRBV2 and TRBJ1-2, with 8 bases identical to TRBD1. V shed 7 bases, J shed 2 bases, and the junction held 3 bases outside the gene matches. CDR1 SNHLY and CDR2 FYNNEI come from the germline V gene. CDR3 length: 13 residues. The DNA of the CDR3 is TGTGCCAGCACGACAGGGGTAAACTATGGCTACACCTTC. Encoded protein: CASTTGVNYGYTF.

The chain combines TRBV2 with TRBJ2-5, with D unclear. Germline CDR1 is SNHLY and CDR2 is FYNNEI. With 4 bases removed from V and 9 bases from J, the gap between germline ends came to 15 bases. This CDR3 comprises 13 residues. The CDR3 DNA is TGTGCCAGCAGTGTTGCAGGAAGATCGGCCCAGTACTTC. As protein: CASSVAGRSAQYF.

The chain has TRBV11-2 and TRBJ2-5, with TRBD2 matching over 11 bases. The CDR3 sequence is 16 residues long. In germline, CDR1 is SGHAT, CDR2 FQNNGV. V was clipped by 7 bases and J by 2 bases; unmatched bases: 9. DNA for the CDR3: TGTGCCAGCAACTCTATAGCGGGAGGGTTTCAAGAGACCCAGTACTTC. This encodes CASNSIAGGFQETQYF.

The CDR3 bases are TGTGCCAGCAGCTCCCCAGGCGAGAACTACGAGCAGTACTTC. This gives the protein CASSSPGENYEQYF. The J gene is TRBJ2-7, the V gene TRBV5-4; D uncertain. The CDR3 consists of 14 residues. Germline V gene lookup returns CDR1 SGHNT and CDR2 YYREEE (reference sequence). Trimming left V 3 bases short and J 3 bases short, with 13 bases between.

This sequence joins TRBV29-1 and TRBJ2-1; TRBD2 agrees at 9 bases. There are 15 residues in the CDR3. The J segment lost 3 bases and the V segment lost 4 bases, leaving 7 bases of the junction unmatched. CDR1 and CDR2 from the germline V gene are SQVTM and ANQGSEA. The CDR3 nucleotides are TGCAGCGTTGGAGGGCGGGAGGGACGCTACAATGAGCAGTTCTTC. Translation gives CSVGGREGRYNEQFF.

The genes are TRBV28 and TRBJ2-2; a weak D match, TRBD2 (5 bases). Germline-derived CDR1 and CDR2 are MDHEN and SYDVKM. V shed 10 bases and J shed 3 bases, with 9 bases lying between them. This CDR3 is built from 12 residues. This CDR3 reads CAIQADTGELFF. CDR3 sequence (DNA): TGTGCCATCCAAGCGGACACCGGGGAGCTGTTTTTT.

The chain has TRBV5-1 and TRBJ2-4; TRBD1 aligns across 8 bases. Germline trimming cut 4 bases from V and 8 bases from J; bases unmatched to any gene: 8. Germline lookup yields CDR1 SGHRS and CDR2 YFSETQ. The CDR3 length is 14 residues. In nucleotides, the CDR3 is TGCGCCAGCAGCGCATCAGGGGGCATGGACATTCAGTACTTC. It specifies CASSASGGMDIQYF.

The chain couples TRBV29-1 to TRBJ2-7; the D gene is possibly TRBD1 (5 bases). V was pared by 6 bases and J by 0 bases, with 12 bases between. Looked up from germline, CDR1 is SQVTM and CDR2 is ANQGSEA. The length of the CDR3 is 13 residues. The CDR3 region is CSVLRVSSYEQYF. CDR3 in DNA: TGCAGCGTACTCAGGGTCAGCTCCTACGAGCAGTACTTC.

V gene TRBV5-6 combines with J gene TRBJ2-2; TRBD2 aligns across 10 bases. This CDR3 region has 16 residues. CDR1 and CDR2 (germline): SGHDT, YYEEEE. V shed 0 bases, J shed 7 bases, and the junction held 6 bases outside the gene matches. Written as DNA, the CDR3 is TGTGCCAGCAGCTTGGAACTAGCGGGGAGAATCGGGGAGCTGTTTTTT. Its translation: CASSLELAGRIGELFF. The full variable domain, with the rest looked up from reference TRBV5-6 and TRBJ2-2, is DAGVTQSPTHLIKTRGQQVTLRCSPKSGHDTVSWYQQALGQGPQFIFQYYEEEERQRGNFPDRFSGHQFPNYSSELNVNALLLGDSALYLCASSLELAGRIGELFFGEGSRLTVL.

The chain has TRBV6-1 and TRBJ2-7; D might be TRBD1 (5 bases). Trimming took 3 bases from V and 2 from J, leaving 14 bases between them. The CDR3 spans 15 residues. Germline V gene sequence: CDR1 MNHNS, CDR2 SASEGT. The CDR3 loop is CASSDRQLLTYEQYF. CDR3 nucleotides: TGTGCCAGCAGTGACCGACAGCTCCTAACCTACGAGCAGTACTTC.

V is TRBV6-6 and J is TRBJ2-1, with TRBD2 matching 10 bases. The CDR3 is made up of 15 amino acids. The junction had 5 bases not matched to a gene; V was cut back by 2 bases and J by 7 bases. CDR1 MNHNY and CDR2 SVGAGI come from the germline V gene (reference sequence). CDR3 coding DNA: TGTGCCAGCAGTTACCTAGCGGGAGACTGGAATGAGCAGTTCTTC. Residues: CASSYLAGDWNEQFF.

This clone was observed at least ten times. The sample holds other DNA sequences that translate to the same CDR3. The chain employs TRBV11-2 and TRBJ2-1; 10 bases match TRBD2. CDR1 SGHAT and CDR2 FQNNGV come from the germline V gene. The CDR3 length is 15 residues. Germline trimming cut 1 base from V and 9 bases from J; bases unmatched to any gene: 6. The CDR3 protein is CASSLGLAGESEQFF. CDR3 DNA sequence: TGTGCCAGCAGCTTAGGGCTAGCGGGAGAAAGTGAGCAGTTCTTC. Looking up the rest from reference TRBV11-2 and TRBJ2-1 gives the full variable domain: EAGVAQSPRYKIIEKRQSVAFWCNPISGHATLYWYQQILGQGPKLLIQFQNNGVVDDSQLPKDRFSAERLKGVDSTLKIQPAKLEDSAVYLCASSLGLAGESEQFFGPGTRLTVL.

The count of this clone is one. The V gene is TRBV6-5, the J gene TRBJ2-2; perhaps TRBD2 as D (6 bases). The CDR3 has 15 amino acids. The V end lost 2 bases, the J end lost 6 bases, and 13 bases lay between the germline ends. Looked up from germline, CDR1 is MNHEY and CDR2 is SVGAGI. CDR3 sequence (DNA): TGTGCCAGCAGTTACACAACGGGAGTCCCCGGGGAGCTGTTTTTT. Protein product: CASSYTTGVPGELFF.

The chain is built from TRBV14 and TRBJ2-7, with D unresolved. This CDR3 is 14 amino acids long. The V gene lost 3 bases and the J gene lost 3 bases, with 12 bases spanning the gap. Germline CDR1 is SGHDN and CDR2 is FVKESK. CDR3 coding DNA: TGTGCCAGCAGCCAGCTAAACACCCACTACGAGCAGTACTTC. Its protein is CASSQLNTHYEQYF.